A single sample is the source of the 30 T cell receptor beta chains below, sequenced in a study of regulatory T cells in long-lasting Graves disease. Relying on iRepertoire HTBI primers and Arm-PCR of CDR3 regions, the team built TCR beta libraries. TCRdb independently ran MiXCR on the multiplex PCR reads; one entry per CDR3 protein. The table includes fewer than 350,000 distinct CDR3 sequences, about 20% detected once. Time point indicated: newly diagnosed GD, antithyroid drugs for less than 3 months. Isolated PBMC RNA provided the starting material for the TCR library. The starting material was peripheral blood mononuclear cells (PBMCs), obtained at new diagnosis, from a patient treated with antithyroid drugs. These receptors originate from a female donor with Graves disease.

There are a few counts of this clonotype. CDR3 sequence: CSVPEVSSDEQFF. CDR3 DNA sequence: TGCAGCGTTCCGGAAGTGAGTAGCGATGAGCAGTTCTTC. This rearrangement joins TRBV29-1 to TRBJ2-1, with D perhaps TRBD2 (5 bases). Trimming took off 5 bases at V and 8 bases at J, with 16 bases between the two ends. The CDR3 is 13 residues long. The germline V gene has CDR1 SQVTM and CDR2 ANQGSEA.

This clonotype was observed at least ten times. V gene TRBV4-1 combines with J gene TRBJ1-1, with D maybe TRBD1 (5 bases). Trimming cost V 1 base and J 11 bases, with 14 bases left between them. CDR1 MGHRA and CDR2 YSYEKL come from the germline V gene. The CDR3 is made up of 13 amino acids. The CDR3 reads CASSQAEGRAAFF. CDR3 coding DNA: TGCGCCAGCAGCCAAGCGGAGGGCAGGGCCGCTTTCTTT.

This clonotype was observed at least ten times. This chain connects TRBV6-5 to TRBJ1-2; D ambiguous. The germline CDR1 and CDR2 sequences are MNHEY and SVGAGI. This CDR3 is built from 15 residues. Trimming took 2 bases from V and 0 from J, leaving 10 bases between them. CDR3 region: CASSYGPGTNYGYTF. CDR3 nucleotide sequence: TGTGCCAGCAGTTACGGGCCGGGCACTAACTATGGCTACACCTTC.

This clonotype was seen many times. A junction end diverges from the germline sequence, so it may reflect a read error. In DNA form, the CDR3 reads TGTGCCAGCAGTTTATGGCTCAGGGGTTTCAGCAGTCAGCCCCAGCATTTT. It yields the protein CASSLWLRGFSSQPQHF. The rearrangement joins TRBV28 to TRBJ1-5, with D maybe TRBD1 (6 bases). The CDR3 extends over 17 amino acids. Per the germline V gene, CDR1 is MDHEN and CDR2 is SYDVKM.

This clonotype was counted many times. The V and J genes are TRBV11-2 and TRBJ2-5; D could derive from TRBD1 or TRBD2 (6 bases each). Trimming took 2 bases from V and 2 from J, leaving 21 bases between them. The CDR3 length is 18 residues. Germline V lookup: CDR1 SGHAT, CDR2 FQNNGV. This chain's CDR3 is CASSLPPGAGTTQETQYF. In nucleotides, the CDR3 is TGTGCCAGCAGCTTACCACCGGGGGCGGGCACAACGCAAGAGACCCAGTACTTC.

This clonotype has only a few counts. The chain links TRBV18 to TRBJ2-7; 9 nucleotides agree with TRBD1. CDR1 and CDR2 (germline): KGHSH, LQKENI. The CDR3 has 15 amino acids. Trimming took 4 bases from V and 2 from J; bases not matched to a gene: 6. CDR3 protein: CASSRPGQGAYEQYF. CDR3 nucleotide sequence: TGTGCCAGCTCACGGCCGGGACAGGGTGCCTACGAGCAGTACTTC.

Many counts were recorded for this clonotype. The chain carries TRBV19 and TRBJ2-1; 11 nucleotides line up with TRBD2. Germline loops: CDR1 LNHDA, CDR2 SQIVND (reference sequence). The V and J ends lost 2 bases and 8 bases, in that order; junction bases with no gene match: 8. The CDR3 is made up of 16 amino acids. CDR3 DNA: TGTGCCAGTAGTATAATGGCTAGCGGGAGGAGATATGAGCAGTTCTTC. Translation: CASSIMASGRRYEQFF. The full variable domain, its missing parts supplied by reference TRBV19 and TRBJ2-1, is DGGITQSPKYLFRKEGQNVTLSCEQNLNHDAMYWYRQDPGQGLRLIYYSQIVNDFQKGDIAEGYSVSREKKESFPLTVTSAQKNPTAFYLCASSIMASGRRYEQFFGPGTRLTVL.

At least ten counts were recorded for this clonotype. The rearrangement joins TRBV29-1 to TRBJ1-1; no definite D call. CDR3 length: 12 amino acids. Germline CDR1 is SQVTM and CDR2 is ANQGSEA. The V end was cut by 3 bases, the J end by 2 bases, with 7 bases between. The CDR3: CSVDPTNTEAFF. DNA for the CDR3: TGCAGCGTTGACCCGACCAACACTGAAGCTTTCTTT.

This clonotype was seen a handful of times. The chain joins TRBV6-2 or TRBV6-3 to TRBJ2-3, with 12 positions matching TRBD1. V was clipped by 2 bases and J by 1 base; unmatched bases: 4. The CDR3 contains 17 residues. Germline CDR1 MNHEY, CDR2 SVGEGT. CDR3 in DNA: TGTGCCAGCAGTTACCGGGGACAGGGGGCTGGCACAGATACGCAGTATTTT. It specifies CASSYRGQGAGTDTQYF.

This clonotype was observed a few times. The rearrangement links TRBV5-6 to TRBJ2-5, with 11 bases lining up with TRBD2. The CDR3 has 15 amino acids. The V gene's germline CDR1 is SGHDT and CDR2 YYEEEE. V lost 3 bases and J lost 2; bases outside the gene matches: 3. CDR3 sequence: CASSYGTSGQETQYF. The CDR3 DNA follows: TGTGCCAGCAGCTACGGGACTAGCGGACAAGAGACCCAGTACTTC.

Of note for this clonotype: Given a much more abundant clone one base away, this may be a read error. The chain links TRBV6-1 to TRBJ1-1, with D perhaps matching TRBD1 (5 bases). Trimming shortened V by 10 bases and J by 10 bases, and 22 bases separated the two germline ends. CDR3 length: 13 residues. Germline CDR1 MNHNS, CDR2 SASEGT. The CDR3 coding sequence is TGTGCCAACAGCCCAGACCAGGGCCGAGGAGCTTTCTTT. It translates to CANSPDQGRGAFF.

In its sample, this clonotype was seen many times. The chain uses TRBV28 and TRBJ1-5; D is ambiguous. CDR3 length: 13 amino acids. Trimming removed 4 bases from V and 7 bases from J, with 11 bases in between. Per germline, CDR1 MDHEN and CDR2 SYDVKM. The CDR3 protein is CASSSTSPQPQHF. The CDR3 bases are TGTGCCAGCAGTTCTACATCACCCCAGCCCCAGCATTTT.

This clonotype was found once. This sequence may be a read error, since a much larger clone differs from it by one base. The chain joins TRBV3-1 to TRBJ2-1; D is unresolved. This CDR3 is built from 13 residues. Trimming stripped 7 bases from V and 12 bases from J, with 19 bases between. The germline V gene has CDR1 LGHDT and CDR2 YNNKEL (reference sequence). The CDR3 reads CASIQRPNPGQFF. The CDR3 region has the DNA TGTGCCAGCATCCAGCGTCCGAACCCTGGGCAGTTCTTC.

Turning to this clonotype: A much larger clone sits a single nucleotide away, making a read error possible. The CDR3 protein is CASSQKPGRTSRRGPSTDTQYF. In DNA form, the CDR3 reads TGTGCCAGCAGTCAAAAACCAGGAAGGACTAGCAGGAGGGGCCCCAGCACAGATACGCAGTATTTT. The chain carries TRBV25-1 and TRBJ2-3, with 8 bases that match TRBD2. Germline-derived CDR1 and CDR2 are MGHDK and SYGVNS. The CDR3 has 22 amino acids. V lost 5 bases, J lost 0 bases, and 25 bases stayed unmatched.

The V gene is TRBV18, the J gene TRBJ1-4; D is undetermined. Germline V gene sequence: CDR1 KGHSH, CDR2 LQKENI. The germline V and J ends were trimmed by 3 bases and 12 bases, with 11 bases remaining between them. This CDR3 has 12 amino acids. The CDR3 DNA is TGTGCCAGCTCACCCGCGGGCGAAGAACTGTTTTTT. Translating it yields CASSPAGEELFF.

This clonotype has at least ten counts. This chain links TRBV2 with TRBJ1-5; D is perhaps TRBD1 (6 bases). V lost 6 bases, J lost 4 bases, and 7 bases lay in between. The CDR3 runs 12 residues. Germline-derived CDR1 and CDR2 are SNHLY and FYNNEI. CDR3 protein: CASRQGNQPQHF. CDR3 in DNA: TGTGCCAGCAGACAGGGAAATCAGCCCCAGCATTTT.

This clonotype was counted many times. The rearrangement links TRBV11-1 to TRBJ2-1; tentatively, D is TRBD1 (5 bases). Between the trimmed V and J ends, which lost 2 bases and 9 bases, there was a span of 11 bases. This CDR3 has 13 amino acids. Germline CDR1 reads SGHAT; CDR2 reads FQDESV (reference sequence). Here the CDR3 reads CASSLWGIGEQFF. CDR3 sequence (DNA): TGTGCCAGCAGCTTATGGGGCATCGGTGAGCAGTTCTTC.

Points on this clonotype: An end of the junction differs from the germline gene, which may be a read error. The genes are TRBV2 and TRBJ2-5, with 8 bases fitting TRBD2. CDR1 is SNHLY and CDR2 is FYNNEI in the germline V gene. This CDR3 is 17 amino acids long. As DNA, the CDR3 is TGTGCCAGCAGCCATATGGTAGGAGCGGGAGACCACGAGACCCAGTACTTC. It yields the protein CASSHMVGAGDHETQYF.

This chain links TRBV29-1 with TRBJ2-5; D is tentatively TRBD1 or TRBD2 (6 bases each). The germline gives CDR1 SQVTM, CDR2 ANQGSEA. V was clipped by 5 bases and J by 5 bases, with 9 bases between them. The CDR3 sequence is 11 residues long. DNA of the CDR3: TGCAGCGTTTGGGGGGCCGAGACCCAGTACTTC. As protein: CSVWGAETQYF.

In this sample, this clonotype turned up many times. The genes are TRBV5-1 and TRBJ1-4, with D hard to call. The length of the CDR3 is 14 residues. The germline V and J ends were trimmed by 1 base and 4 bases, with 8 bases remaining between them. Germline V gene lookup returns CDR1 SGHRS and CDR2 YFSETQ. DNA of the CDR3: TGCGCCAGCAGCTTGTGGGGTCATAATGAAAAACTGTTTTTT. Amino acids: CASSLWGHNEKLFF.

In its sample, this clonotype was seen many times. The genes are TRBV29-1 and TRBJ2-1; TRBD2 matches at 10 bases. Germline V gene sequence: CDR1 SQVTM, CDR2 ANQGSEA. This CDR3 is 14 amino acids long. J gave up 6 bases and V 4 bases, and 6 bases lay outside the gene matches. CDR3 sequence reads: CSVGLAGAVNEQFF. The CDR3 DNA sequence: TGCAGCGTTGGTCTAGCGGGAGCGGTCAATGAGCAGTTCTTC.

This clonotype was found many times. V is TRBV5-1 and J is TRBJ2-2, with D possibly matching TRBD2 (6 bases). Germline V gene data show CDR1 as SGHRS and CDR2 as YFSETQ. This CDR3 contains 14 residues. V shed 0 bases and J shed 4 bases, with 7 bases lying between them. The CDR3 protein is CASSLAGSTGELFF. The DNA for the CDR3 is TGCGCCAGCAGCTTGGCCGGGAGCACCGGGGAGCTGTTTTTT.

This chain connects TRBV12-3 or TRBV12-4 to TRBJ2-2; D may be TRBD1 or TRBD2 (5 bases each). The CDR3 runs to 15 residues. V was shortened by 6 bases and J by 9 bases, with 20 bases between the two germline ends. Here the CDR3 reads CASSAEGRGHRELFF. The DNA for the CDR3 is TGTGCCAGCAGCGCTGAGGGACGGGGTCACCGGGAGCTGTTTTTT.

This clonotype was seen repeatedly, ten times or more. This chain connects TRBV24-1 to TRBJ2-7, with 10 bases identical to TRBD2. Germline CDR1 and CDR2: KGHDR and SFDVKD. With V trimmed by 4 bases and J by 6 bases, 2 bases remained unmatched. The CDR3 totals 13 residues. The CDR3 DNA reads TGTGCCACCAGTGAGACTAGCGGGTCCGAGCAGTACTTC. Translating gives CATSETSGSEQYF.

This clonotype has a count of ten or more. V and J are TRBV6-1 and TRBJ1-1; perhaps TRBD1 as D (5 bases). Germline CDR1 and CDR2: MNHNS and SASEGT. There are 14 residues in the CDR3. With 10 bases removed from V and 4 bases from J, the gap between germline ends came to 19 bases. CDR3 in amino acids: CATTILGEGTEAFF. DNA of the CDR3: TGTGCCACGACGATTCTAGGGGAAGGCACTGAAGCTTTCTTT.

Of note for this clonotype: A much larger clone is a single base away; this may be a read error. The V gene is TRBV30, the J gene TRBJ2-2; possibly TRBD1 or TRBD2 for D (5 bases each). The CDR3 sequence is 12 residues long. Per germline, CDR1 GTSNPN and CDR2 SVGIG (reference sequence). The CDR3 here is CARTRGTGEPFF. As DNA, the CDR3 is TGTGCCCGCACCCGAGGGACCGGGGAGCCGTTTTTT.

Many counts were recorded for this clonotype. The rearrangement joins TRBV30 to TRBJ1-5; maybe TRBD1 (5 bases). V lost 2 bases and J 5 bases, leaving 10 bases between the germline ends. This CDR3 is built from 13 residues. The germline gives CDR1 GTSNPN, CDR2 SVGIG (reference sequence). This CDR3 reads CAWSRQGDQPQHF. Here the CDR3 DNA reads TGTGCCTGGAGTAGGCAGGGAGATCAGCCCCAGCATTTT.

Remarks on this clonotype: Since a far larger clone is one base different, this is likely a read error. The chain employs TRBV6-1 and TRBJ2-7, with 9 bases lining up with TRBD1. The CDR3 has 18 amino acids. Losses at the gene ends were 5 bases for V and 7 bases for J; bases not matched to a gene: 21. Germline V gene lookup returns CDR1 MNHNS and CDR2 SASEGT. The CDR3 DNA follows: TGTGCCAGCAGTCGAATGCCAGGGACAGGGCGCGCCTACAATGAGCAGTACTTC. It translates to CASSRMPGTGRAYNEQYF.

This clonotype was counted a few times. CDR3 DNA sequence: TGTGCCAGCAGCTTAGAGCGGACAGGGGGGACTGAAGCTTTCTTT. Amino acids: CASSLERTGGTEAFF. The V and J genes are TRBV7-9 and TRBJ1-1; 10 bases are a match to TRBD1. The germline gives CDR1 SEHNR, CDR2 FQNEAQ (reference sequence). The CDR3 spans 15 residues. V gave up 1 base and J gave up 5 bases; unmatched junction bases: 4.

This clonotype appeared many times. A much bigger clone sits one base away, suggesting this may be a read error. The gene calls are TRBV7-2 and TRBJ2-1; 10 bases are shared with TRBD2. This CDR3 has 15 residues. V lost 1 base to trimming and J lost 5 bases; unmatched junction nucleotides: 2. Germline CDR1 reads SGHTA; CDR2 reads FQGNSA. CDR3 nucleotides: TGTGCCAGCAGCTTAGGTAGCGGGGGGCACAATGAGCAGTTCTTC. This sequence encodes CASSLGSGGHNEQFF.